The rows below give T cell receptor beta chains drawn from one sample of a study of shared clonotypes between healthy human individuals. Clones were sequenced by immunoSEQ multiplex PCR, and TCRdb holds only the in-frame ones, with some missing. The data show about 2.2 million clones, just under 95% seen once. The material sequenced was naive CD8+ T cells from PBMCs. Receptors were obtained from a man between 18 and 35 years old in good health. Some clones in this sample may be carry-over from other donors' samples. CDR3s include the opening cysteine and the closing phenylalanine or tryptophan. D genes are given only for firm matches. A clone size is listed for some rows: how often the clone was seen (once, few, many), or a class if it is expanded.

J | D | V | size | CDR3 | DNA
TRBJ2-1 | TRBD2 | TRBV9 | once | CASSDLAGVFNEQFF | TGTGCCAGCAGCGATCTAGCGGGAGTGTTTAATGAGCAGTTCTTC
TRBJ2-6 | NA | TRBV1 | once | CTSSLSPTGPGANVLTF | TGCACCAGCAGCCTTTCACCGACAGGTCCTGGGGCCAACGTCCTGACTTTC
TRBJ2-7 | NA | TRBV6-1 | NA | CASSVRSQGNHEQYF | TGTGCCAGCAGTGTCCGGTCACAGGGTAATCACGAGCAGTACTTC
TRBJ2-1 | TRBD1 | TRBV7-3 | NA | CASSLGQGLGNEQFF | TGTGCCAGCAGCTTGGGACAGGGACTGGGCAATGAGCAGTTCTTC
TRBJ2-1 | NA | TRBV9 | NA | CASSVGGSGQKNEQFF | TGTGCCAGCAGCGTAGGTGGAAGCGGGCAGAAGAATGAGCAGTTCTTC
TRBJ2-2 | TRBD2 | TRBV19 | NA | CASSILGLAGGGNTGELFF | TGTGCCAGTAGTATCTTGGGCTTAGCGGGAGGGGGGAACACCGGGGAGCTGTTTTTT
TRBJ2-5 | NA | TRBV5-6 | NA | CASSPFRGETQYF | TGTGCCAGCAGCCCCTTTCGAGGGGAGACCCAGTACTTC
TRBJ1-3 | NA | TRBV7-8 | NA | CASSSGRSSGNTIYF | TGTGCCAGCAGCTCCGGGCGGTCCTCTGGAAACACCATATATTTT
TRBJ2-3 | TRBD2 | TRBV19 | NA | CASSIDTGGRTDTQYF | TGTGCCAGTAGTATAGACACGGGAGGGAGGACAGATACGCAGTATTTT
TRBJ2-7 | NA | TRBV5-1 | NA | CASSSDRDPDEQYF | TGCGCCAGCAGCTCTGACCGGGACCCCGACGAGCAGTACTTC
TRBJ2-3 | TRBD2 | TRBV5-6 | NA | CASSAAPSGSTDTQYF | TGTGCCAGCAGCGCGGCCCCTAGCGGCTCCACAGATACGCAGTATTTT
TRBJ2-7 | TRBD2 | TRBV5-4 | NA | CASSKGWFGRSSYEQYF | TGTGCCAGCAGCAAGGGCTGGTTCGGGAGGAGCTCCTACGAGCAGTACTTC
TRBJ2-1 | TRBD1 | TRBV19 | NA | CASSLPGTAAYNEQFF | TGTGCCAGTAGTCTTCCCGGGACAGCGGCTTACAATGAGCAGTTCTTC
TRBJ2-3 | NA | TRBV9 | NA | CASSVSGQDTQYF | TGTGCCAGCAGCGTGTCCGGGCAGGATACGCAGTATTTT
TRBJ1-1 | NA | TRBV10-3 | NA | CASRPENTEAFF | TGTGCCTCCCGGCCCGAGAACACTGAAGCTTTCTTT
TRBJ2-7 | NA | TRBV28 | NA | CASSNDREGGEQYF | TGTGCCAGCAGTAATGACAGGGAGGGAGGCGAGCAGTACTTC
TRBJ2-5 | TRBD1 | TRBV27 | NA | CASSSGPTGLGETQYF | TGTGCCAGCAGTAGCGGACCGACAGGGCTGGGGGAGACCCAGTACTTC
TRBJ1-2 | NA | TRBV4-1 | NA | CASSQDPRGAPYGYTF | TGCGCCAGCAGCCAAGATCCCCGGGGGGCCCCCTATGGCTACACCTTC
TRBJ2-7 | TRBD2 | TRBV6-1 | NA | CASSDRLADYEQYF | TGTGCCAGCAGTGACCGACTAGCGGACTACGAGCAGTACTTC
TRBJ2-7 | NA | TRBV9 | once | CASSEGTGLTYHEQYF | TGTGCCAGCAGCGAGGGAACAGGGCTAACTTACCACGAGCAGTACTTC
TRBJ2-7 | NA | TRBV7-9 | NA | CASSLGETPYEQYF | TGTGCCAGCAGCTTAGGTGAGACACCATACGAGCAGTACTTC
TRBJ2-5 | TRBD2 | TRBV18 | NA | CASSRRLAGQETQYF | TGTGCCAGCTCCCGAAGACTAGCGGGTCAGGAGACCCAGTACTTC
TRBJ1-5 | NA | TRBV28 | NA | CASSPGVNQPQHF | TGTGCCAGCAGTCCGGGGGTGAATCAGCCCCAGCATTTT
TRBJ2-7 | TRBD2 | TRBV10-1 | NA | CASKRGFGLAGAGEQYF | TGCGCCAGCAAAAGGGGTTTCGGACTAGCGGGAGCCGGCGAGCAGTACTTC
TRBJ2-1 | NA | TRBV6-1 | NA | CASSEPAGPTPHEQFF | TGTGCCAGCAGTGAACCCGCCGGGCCCACACCCCATGAGCAGTTCTTC
TRBJ2-4 | TRBD2 | TRBV7-8 | NA | CASSLRREEVKNIQYF | TGTGCCAGCAGCTTGAGGCGGGAGGAGGTCAAAAACATTCAGTACTTC
TRBJ2-7 | NA | TRBV6-5 | NA | CASSYSKGRLSYEQYF | TGTGCCAGCAGTTACTCGAAGGGCCGGCTCTCCTACGAGCAGTACTTC
TRBJ2-1 | TRBD2 | TRBV2 | NA | CASLAGGPNEQFF | TGTGCCAGCCTAGCGGGAGGGCCCAATGAGCAGTTCTTC
TRBJ1-1 | NA | TRBV6-1 | NA | CASDRSAEAFF | TGTGCCAGCGATAGAAGCGCTGAAGCTTTCTTT
TRBJ1-2 | TRBD1 | TRBV7-9 | few | CASSSNRGLANYGYTF | TGTGCCAGCAGCTCCAACAGGGGGCTGGCAAACTATGGCTACACCTTC
TRBJ2-7 | TRBD1 | TRBV27 | NA | CASRHRGQYEQYF | TGTGCCAGCAGGCACAGGGGGCAATACGAGCAGTACTTC
TRBJ2-3 | NA | TRBV27 | NA | CASSLLDTSPPDTQYF | TGTGCCAGCAGTTTATTGGACACCTCCCCCCCCGATACGCAGTATTTT
TRBJ1-4 | NA | TRBV7-9 | NA | CASASAVNEKLFF | TGTGCCAGCGCCTCGGCGGTTAATGAAAAACTGTTTTTT
TRBJ2-7 | TRBD2 | TRBV7-6 | NA | CASSLATSGRYEQYF | TGTGCCAGCAGCTTAGCGACTAGCGGGAGGTACGAGCAGTACTTC
TRBJ2-1 | NA | TRBV4-1 | NA | CASSQAVFGPTGYNEQFF | TGCGCCAGCAGCCAAGCGGTTTTTGGGCCCACCGGCTACAATGAGCAGTTCTTC
TRBJ2-7 | TRBD1 | TRBV29-1 | NA | CSVVGQDSYEQYF | TGCAGCGTTGTGGGACAGGACTCCTACGAGCAGTACTTC
TRBJ2-1 | NA | TRBV6-5 | once | CASSYLERYNEQFF | TGTGCCAGCAGTTACTTGGAGAGGTACAATGAGCAGTTCTTC
TRBJ2-5 | TRBD1 | TRBV7-6 | NA | CASSLPQGEETQYF | TGTGCCAGCAGCTTACCCCAGGGGGAAGAGACCCAGTACTTC
TRBJ2-1 | NA | TRBV2 | NA | CASSEVRAANNEQFF | TGTGCCAGCAGTGAAGTGAGAGCGGCAAACAATGAGCAGTTCTTC
TRBJ1-4 | NA | TRBV27 | NA | CASRGRATNEKLFF | TGTGCCAGCAGGGGGCGTGCAACTAATGAAAAACTGTTTTTT
TRBJ1-1 | TRBD1 | TRBV4-1 | few | CASRSGGTEAFF | TGCGCCAGCAGGTCAGGGGGCACTGAAGCTTTCTTT
TRBJ2-2 | NA | TRBV7-9 | NA | CASSNYGSEAGELFF | TGTGCCAGCAGCAACTACGGGAGTGAGGCCGGGGAGCTGTTTTTT
TRBJ2-7 | NA | TRBV6-6 | NA | CASSSPYGVSSYEQYF | TGTGCCAGCAGTAGCCCCTACGGGGTCAGCTCCTACGAGCAGTACTTC
TRBJ1-3 | NA | TRBV6-5 | NA | CASRHREPGIYF | TGTGCCAGCAGGCATCGGGAGCCAGGAATATATTTT
TRBJ1-1 | NA | TRBV10-3 | NA | CAIKAPGETEAFF | TGTGCCATCAAGGCTCCAGGGGAAACTGAAGCTTTCTTT